These T cell receptor beta chains were read from a single sample in a study of blood T cell repertoires in COVID-19. Here immunoSEQ multiplex PCR was the method, and the copy in TCRdb shows in-frame clones only, minus some. The table has about 81,000 clones, around 86% seen once. Sequencing was done on a sample of peripheral blood. These receptors originate from a human donor in a cohort sampled during active COVID-19. CDR3s include the opening cysteine and the closing phenylalanine or tryptophan. A D gene is named only where the DNA matches it firmly. Clone size is not always given. Where it is, it says once, few, many or a class for expanded clones.

CDR3,DNA,V,D,size,J
CSAGVQGSKNIQYF,TGCAGCGCGGGGGTACAGGGATCCAAAAACATTCAGTACTTC,TRBV29-1,.,.,TRBJ2-4
CASSQDPGNGEKLFF,TGCGCCAGCAGCCAAGATCCGGGGAACGGAGAAAAACTGTTTTTT,TRBV4-1,.,.,TRBJ1-4
CASRAGQGARNQPQHF,TGTGCCAGCAGGGCCGGACAGGGGGCGCGAAATCAGCCCCAGCATTTT,TRBV28,TRBD1,.,TRBJ1-5
CAWSGTSGGNIQYF,TGTGCCTGGAGTGGCACTTCGGGGGGAAACATTCAGTACTTC,TRBV30,TRBD2,.,TRBJ2-4
CASSDTGGFTEAFF,TGTGCCAGCAGCGATACCGGTGGTTTCACTGAAGCTTTCTTT,TRBV28,.,.,TRBJ1-1
CASSLGAISYEQYF,TGTGCCAGCAGCTTAGGGGCGATCTCCTACGAGCAGTACTTC,TRBV11-2,.,.,TRBJ2-7
CASSSMTGPGEQFF,TGTGCCAGCAGCTCCATGACAGGACCGGGGGAGCAGTTCTTC,TRBV7-3,.,.,TRBJ2-1
CASSYSRQGTEAFF,TGTGCCAGCAGTTACTCCAGACAGGGAACTGAAGCTTTCTTT,TRBV6-2/TRBV6-3,TRBD1,.,TRBJ1-1
CASSQDPSGTNEQFF,TGCGCCAGCAGCCAAGATCCTTCAGGAACTAATGAGCAGTTCTTC,TRBV4-3,.,.,TRBJ2-1
CASSQAPGQGTEGSYNEQFF,TGTGCCAGCAGCCAAGCCCCAGGACAGGGAACGGAAGGATCCTACAATGAGCAGTTCTTC,TRBV3-1/TRBV3-2,TRBD1,few,TRBJ2-1
CASSLEAGDTGELFF,TGTGCCAGCAGTTTAGAGGCGGGGGACACCGGGGAGCTGTTTTTT,TRBV28,TRBD2,.,TRBJ2-2
CASSVDTGNKQFF,TGTGCCAGCAGCGTAGATACCGGGAATAAGCAGTTCTTC,TRBV9,.,.,TRBJ2-1
CASSQAGTLNGYTF,TGCGCCAGCAGCCAAGCCGGGACTTTAAATGGCTACACCTTC,TRBV4-3,.,.,TRBJ1-2
CASRPGPKDNSPLHF,TGTGCCAGCAGGCCAGGGCCAAAGGATAATTCACCCCTCCACTTT,TRBV6-5,.,.,TRBJ1-6
CASSYMAGAGTGELFF,TGTGCCAGCAGTTACATGGCGGGGGCCGGCACCGGGGAGCTGTTTTTT,TRBV6-6,.,.,TRBJ2-2
CASSASGTGTGELFF,TGTGCCAGCAGCGCATCCGGGACAGGGACCGGGGAGCTGTTTTTT,TRBV9,TRBD1,.,TRBJ2-2
CASSPETINEKLFF,TGTGCCAGCTCCCCGGAGACTATTAATGAAAAACTGTTTTTT,TRBV18,.,.,TRBJ1-4
CASSEPGLYEQYF,TGTGCCAGCAGTGAACCCGGACTCTACGAGCAGTACTTC,TRBV25-1,.,.,TRBJ2-7
CASSTSGRAYNEQFF,TGTGCCAGCAGCACTAGCGGGAGGGCCTACAATGAGCAGTTCTTC,TRBV7-2,TRBD2,.,TRBJ2-1
CASSDSGTDYGYTF,TGTGCCAGCAGTGACTCCGGGACAGACTATGGCTACACCTTC,TRBV6-4,TRBD1,.,TRBJ1-2
CASIQGPGTDTQYF,TGTGCCAGCATCCAGGGTCCGGGCACAGATACGCAGTATTTT,TRBV7-2,.,few,TRBJ2-3
CASSLAGLSEQFF,TGCGCCAGCAGCTTGGCCGGGTTAAGTGAGCAGTTCTTC,TRBV5-1,.,.,TRBJ2-1
CSVEIGEKLFF,TGCAGCGTTGAAATCGGTGAAAAACTGTTTTTT,TRBV29-1,.,.,TRBJ1-4
CASTGQGVFRGYTF,TGCGCCAGCACGGGACAGGGCGTATTTCGGGGCTACACCTTC,TRBV10-1,TRBD1,.,TRBJ1-2
CASRSPGRGSGYTF,TGTGCCAGCAGATCCCCGGGACGGGGGTCAGGCTACACCTTC,TRBV6-5,.,.,TRBJ1-2
CASGLPSGLAGGLTDTQYF,TGTGCTAGTGGTTTGCCCTCGGGACTAGCGGGGGGGCTGACAGATACGCAGTATTTT,TRBV12-5,TRBD2,.,TRBJ2-3
CASSLGPINTEAFF,TGTGCCAGCAGCTTAGGGCCCATTAACACTGAAGCTTTCTTT,TRBV7-2,.,.,TRBJ1-1
CASSSPQREGPYNEQFF,TGTGCCAGCAGCTCTCCCCAGCGGGAGGGCCCGTACAATGAGCAGTTCTTC,TRBV5-6,TRBD2,.,TRBJ2-1
CASSQDWHGESYEQYF,TGTGCCAGCAGCCAAGATTGGCACGGAGAGTCCTACGAGCAGTACTTC,TRBV3-1/TRBV3-2,.,.,TRBJ2-7
CASSVELGSEQYF,TGTGCCAGCAGCGTAGAATTGGGCTCTGAGCAGTACTTC,TRBV9,.,.,TRBJ2-7
CASSPGQRGNQPQHF,TGTGCCAGCAGTCCGGGACAGAGGGGCAATCAGCCCCAGCATTTT,TRBV6-6,TRBD1,.,TRBJ1-5
CASSITGDNGYTF,TGTGCCAGTAGTATTACGGGGGATAATGGCTACACCTTC,TRBV19,.,.,TRBJ1-2
CASSQPNQGHILGYTF,TGCGCCAGCAGCCAACCCAACCAGGGACACATCTTGGGCTACACCTTC,TRBV4-3,.,.,TRBJ1-2
CASSVVGGKSADTQYF,TGTGCCAGCAGCGTAGTCGGAGGAAAATCGGCAGATACGCAGTATTTT,TRBV9,.,.,TRBJ2-3
CAALGPGFSTEAFF,TGTGCGGCATTGGGCCCAGGGTTTAGCACTGAAGCTTTCTTT,TRBV6-5,.,.,TRBJ1-1
CASSQDNNGNIQYF,TGCGCCAGCAGCCAAGATAACAATGGAAACATTCAGTACTTC,TRBV4-3,.,.,TRBJ2-4
CASSYGTVFGGELFF,TGTGCCAGCAGTTACGGTACAGTATTCGGCGGGGAGCTGTTTTTT,TRBV6-2/TRBV6-3,.,once,TRBJ2-2
CASSKTGGEGQPQHF,TGTGCCAGCAGTAAAACGGGGGGGGAAGGTCAGCCCCAGCATTTT,TRBV28,.,.,TRBJ1-5
CASSLSGGAGEQFF,TGTGCCAGCAGCCTTAGCGGGGGGGCAGGGGAGCAGTTCTTC,TRBV7-2,TRBD2,.,TRBJ2-1
CASSQEGQGYEQYF,TGCGCCAGCAGCCAAGAAGGACAGGGCTACGAGCAGTACTTC,TRBV4-3,TRBD1,.,TRBJ2-7
CAISDHGAQTDTQYF,TGTGCCATCAGTGACCATGGAGCCCAGACAGATACGCAGTATTTT,TRBV10-3,.,few,TRBJ2-3
CASSYSGGTAQSEAFF,TGTGCCAGCAGTTACTCGGGCGGGACAGCCCAATCTGAAGCTTTCTTT,TRBV6-5,TRBD1,.,TRBJ1-1
CASSIHHRLPGNEQFF,TGTGCCAGTAGTATTCACCACCGGCTACCGGGGAATGAGCAGTTCTTC,TRBV19,.,.,TRBJ2-1
CASSGNRNTEAFF,TGCGCCAGCAGTGGGAACAGGAACACTGAAGCTTTCTTT,TRBV10-1,.,.,TRBJ1-1
CASSLETSGGAETQYF,TGTGCCAGCAGTCTGGAGACTAGCGGGGGGGCAGAGACCCAGTACTTC,TRBV13,TRBD2,.,TRBJ2-5
CASSLPWSGVYNEQFF,TGTGCCAGCAGCTTACCCTGGAGCGGGGTGTACAATGAGCAGTTCTTC,TRBV7-2,TRBD2,.,TRBJ2-1
CASSFSAGGTEAFF,TGTGCCAGCAGCTTCTCTGCAGGGGGCACTGAAGCTTTCTTT,TRBV5-5,TRBD1,.,TRBJ1-1
CSACRSSGSSDTQYF,TGCAGCGCCTGTCGGTCTAGCGGGAGCTCAGATACGCAGTATTTT,TRBV29-1,TRBD2,few,TRBJ2-3